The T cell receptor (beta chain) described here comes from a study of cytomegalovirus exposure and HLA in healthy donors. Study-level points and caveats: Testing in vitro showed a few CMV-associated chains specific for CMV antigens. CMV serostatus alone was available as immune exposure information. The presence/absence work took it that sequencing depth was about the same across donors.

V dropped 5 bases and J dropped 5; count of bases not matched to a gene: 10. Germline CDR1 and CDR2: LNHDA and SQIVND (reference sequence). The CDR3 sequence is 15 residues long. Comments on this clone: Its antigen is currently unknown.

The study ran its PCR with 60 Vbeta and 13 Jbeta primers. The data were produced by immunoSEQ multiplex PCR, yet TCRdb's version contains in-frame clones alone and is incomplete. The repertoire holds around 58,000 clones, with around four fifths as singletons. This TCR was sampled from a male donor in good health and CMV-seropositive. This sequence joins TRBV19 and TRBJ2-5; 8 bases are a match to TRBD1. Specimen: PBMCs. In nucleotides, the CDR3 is TGTGCCAGTAGTGCACGGACAGGGTTACGGGAGACCCAGTACTTC. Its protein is CASSARTGLRETQYF.